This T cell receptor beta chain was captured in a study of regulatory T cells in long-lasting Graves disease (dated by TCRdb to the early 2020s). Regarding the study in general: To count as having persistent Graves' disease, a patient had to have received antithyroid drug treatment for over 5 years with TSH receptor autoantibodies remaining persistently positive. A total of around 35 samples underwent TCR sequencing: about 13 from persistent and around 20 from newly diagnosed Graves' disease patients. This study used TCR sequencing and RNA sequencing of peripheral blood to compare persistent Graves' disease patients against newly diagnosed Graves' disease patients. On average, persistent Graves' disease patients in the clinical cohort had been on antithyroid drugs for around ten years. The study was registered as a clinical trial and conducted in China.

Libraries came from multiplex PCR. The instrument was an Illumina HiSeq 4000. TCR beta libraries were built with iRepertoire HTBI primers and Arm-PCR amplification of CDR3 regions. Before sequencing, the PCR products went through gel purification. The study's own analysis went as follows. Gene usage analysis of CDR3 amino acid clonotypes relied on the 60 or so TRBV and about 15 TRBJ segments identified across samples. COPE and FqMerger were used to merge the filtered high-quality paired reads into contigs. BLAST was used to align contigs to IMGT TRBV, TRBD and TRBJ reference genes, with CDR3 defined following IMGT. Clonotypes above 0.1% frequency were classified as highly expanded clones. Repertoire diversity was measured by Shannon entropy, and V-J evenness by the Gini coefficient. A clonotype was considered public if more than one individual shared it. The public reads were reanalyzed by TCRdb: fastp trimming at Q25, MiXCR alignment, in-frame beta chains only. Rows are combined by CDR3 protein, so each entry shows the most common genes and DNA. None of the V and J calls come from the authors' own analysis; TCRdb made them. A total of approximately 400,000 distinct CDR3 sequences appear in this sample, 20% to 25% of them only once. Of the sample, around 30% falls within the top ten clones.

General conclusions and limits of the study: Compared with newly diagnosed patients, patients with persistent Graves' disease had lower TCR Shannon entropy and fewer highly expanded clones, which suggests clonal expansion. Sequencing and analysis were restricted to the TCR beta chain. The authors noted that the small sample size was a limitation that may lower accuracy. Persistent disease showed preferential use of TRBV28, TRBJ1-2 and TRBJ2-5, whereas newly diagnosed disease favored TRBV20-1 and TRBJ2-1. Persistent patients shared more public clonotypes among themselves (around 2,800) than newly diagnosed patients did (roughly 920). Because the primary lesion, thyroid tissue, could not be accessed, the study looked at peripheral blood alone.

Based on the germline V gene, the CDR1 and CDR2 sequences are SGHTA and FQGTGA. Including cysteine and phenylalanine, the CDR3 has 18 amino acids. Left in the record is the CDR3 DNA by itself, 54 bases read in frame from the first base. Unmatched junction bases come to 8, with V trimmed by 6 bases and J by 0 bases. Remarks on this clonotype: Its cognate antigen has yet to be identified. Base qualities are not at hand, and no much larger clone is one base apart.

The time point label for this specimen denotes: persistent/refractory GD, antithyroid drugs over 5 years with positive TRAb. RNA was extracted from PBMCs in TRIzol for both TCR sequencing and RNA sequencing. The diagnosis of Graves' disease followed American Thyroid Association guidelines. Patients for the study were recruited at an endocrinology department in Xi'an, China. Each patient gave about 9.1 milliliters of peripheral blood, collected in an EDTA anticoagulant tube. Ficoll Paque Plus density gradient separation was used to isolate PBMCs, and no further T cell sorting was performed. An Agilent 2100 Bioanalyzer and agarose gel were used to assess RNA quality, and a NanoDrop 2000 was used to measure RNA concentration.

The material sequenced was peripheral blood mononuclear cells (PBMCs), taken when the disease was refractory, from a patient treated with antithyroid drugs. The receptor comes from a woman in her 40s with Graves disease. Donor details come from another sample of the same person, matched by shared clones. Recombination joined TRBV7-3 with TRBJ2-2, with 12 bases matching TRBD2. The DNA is TGTGCCAGCAGTAGAGGGGGACTAGCGGGTACGAACACCGGGGAGCTGTTTTTT. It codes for CASSRGGLAGTNTGELFF.